A selection of T cell receptor beta chains follows, all from one sample in a study of blood T cell repertoires in COVID-19. Here immunoSEQ multiplex PCR was the method, and the copy in TCRdb shows in-frame clones only, minus some. The table has 150,000 to 200,000 clones, approximately 84% seen once. Sequenced material: peripheral blood. Receptor source: a human donor with acute or convalescent COVID-19. The donor label of this sample is uncertain. CDR3s include the opening cysteine and the closing phenylalanine or tryptophan. A D gene is named only where the DNA matches it firmly. Clone size is stated in some rows and not others, as once, few, many or a class when expanded.

>TRBV11-2|TRBD2|few|TRBJ2-3
CASSPRLAGGNTQYF
TGTGCCAGCAGCCCCCGACTAGCGGGAGGGAATACGCAGTATTTT
>TRBV5-4|.|.|TRBJ1-4
CASRKGGEEKLFF
TGTGCCAGCCGGAAGGGGGGGGAAGAAAAACTGTTTTTT
>TRBV7-2|.|.|TRBJ2-1
CASSPAGLGYNEQFF
TGTGCCAGCAGCCCGGCAGGTCTGGGCTACAATGAGCAGTTCTTC
>TRBV28|TRBD1|.|TRBJ1-5
CASSRTGNQPQHF
TGTGCCAGCAGTCGGACAGGGAATCAGCCCCAGCATTTT
>TRBV6-5|TRBD1|.|TRBJ1-2
CASQGADYGYTF
TGTGCCAGCCAGGGGGCCGACTATGGCTACACCTTC
>TRBV11-1|.|.|TRBJ2-1
CASSSRGSSYNEQFF
TGTGCCAGCAGCTCGAGGGGGAGCTCCTACAATGAGCAGTTCTTC
>TRBV4-1|.|.|TRBJ2-7
CASSQAAGVLDEQYF
TGCGCCAGCAGCCAAGCGGCAGGGGTACTCGACGAGCAGTACTTC
>TRBV6-5|.|.|TRBJ2-7
CAGSSFDSAYEQYF
TGTGCCGGCAGCTCCTTTGATTCGGCCTACGAGCAGTACTTC
>TRBV6-5|.|.|TRBJ2-3
CASSLRTDTQYF
TGTGCCAGCAGCCTCAGGACAGATACGCAGTATTTT
>TRBV29-1|TRBD2|.|TRBJ2-3
CSERGPSTDTQYF
TGCAGCGAGCGGGGGCCGAGCACAGATACGCAGTATTTT
>TRBV7-9|TRBD2|once|TRBJ2-3
CASSRLAGVPSTDTQYF
TGTGCCAGCAGCCGACTAGCGGGGGTTCCTAGCACAGATACGCAGTATTTT
>TRBV29-1|TRBD1|.|TRBJ2-5
CSVGQGLQETQYF
TGCAGCGTGGGACAGGGGCTTCAAGAGACCCAGTACTTC
>TRBV5-6|TRBD1|.|TRBJ2-7
CASSFRGFSYEQYF
TGTGCCAGCAGTTTCAGGGGGTTTAGCTACGAGCAGTACTTC
>TRBV7-3|TRBD2|.|TRBJ2-3
CASSLGRGGYRTDTQYF
TGTGCCAGCAGCTTAGGTCGGGGGGGATACCGCACAGATACGCAGTATTTT
>TRBV6-5|.|.|TRBJ1-5
CASSQGLNQPQHF
TGTGCCAGCAGCCAGGGCCTCAATCAGCCCCAGCATTTT
>TRBV28|.|.|TRBJ1-4
CASTSQGVGEKLFF
TGTGCCAGCACCTCACAGGGCGTGGGTGAAAAACTGTTTTTT
>TRBV18|TRBD2|.|TRBJ2-1
CASSNKGGGEGMNYNEQFF
TGTGCCAGCTCAAACAAAGGCGGGGGGGAAGGAATGAATTACAATGAGCAGTTCTTC
>TRBV11-2|.|.|TRBJ2-2
CASSLDLTGELFF
TGTGCCAGCAGCTTAGACCTCACCGGGGAGCTGTTTTTT
>TRBV9|TRBD1|once|TRBJ1-3
CASSPRTGTYGNTIYF
TGTGCCAGCAGCCCTCGGACAGGGACTTATGGAAACACCATATATTTT
>TRBV2|.|.|TRBJ2-7
CASTTGYRAREQYF
TGTGCCAGCACCACAGGGTACCGCGCCCGAGAGCAGTACTTC
>TRBV6-5|.|.|TRBJ1-2
CASTRGGNYGYTF
TGTGCCAGCACAAGGGGAGGTAACTATGGCTACACCTTC
>TRBV2|.|few|TRBJ1-6
CASSENRANSPLHF
TGTGCCAGCAGTGAAAACAGGGCCAACTCACCCCTCCACTTT
>TRBV5-1|.|.|TRBJ2-7
CASSFRQGKKGEQYF
TGCGCCAGCAGCTTTCGGCAGGGGAAAAAAGGCGAGCAGTACTTC
>TRBV9|TRBD1|once|TRBJ1-1
CASSAGLDRGQAFF
TGTGCCAGCAGCGCCGGACTGGACAGGGGCCAAGCTTTCTTT